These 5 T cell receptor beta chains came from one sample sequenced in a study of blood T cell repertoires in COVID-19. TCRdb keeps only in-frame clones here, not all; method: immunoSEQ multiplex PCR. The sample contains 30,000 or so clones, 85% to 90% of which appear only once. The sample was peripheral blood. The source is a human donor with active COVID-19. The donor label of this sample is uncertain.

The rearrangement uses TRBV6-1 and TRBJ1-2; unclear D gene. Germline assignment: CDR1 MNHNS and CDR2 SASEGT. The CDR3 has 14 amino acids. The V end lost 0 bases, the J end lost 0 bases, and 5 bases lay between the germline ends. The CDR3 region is CASSEAGSNYGYTF. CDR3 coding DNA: TGTGCCAGCAGTGAAGCTGGCTCTAACTATGGCTACACCTTC.

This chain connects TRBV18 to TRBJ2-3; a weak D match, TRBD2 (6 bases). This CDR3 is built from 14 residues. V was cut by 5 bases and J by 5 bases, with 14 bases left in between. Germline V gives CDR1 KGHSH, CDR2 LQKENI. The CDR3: CASSGGTQGDTQYF. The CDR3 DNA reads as TGTGCCAGCTCAGGTGGGACTCAAGGAGATACGCAGTATTTT.

The CDR3 reads CASGPGTSLTGELFF. The CDR3 DNA sequence: TGTGCTAGTGGCCCCGGGACTAGCCTCACCGGGGAGCTGTTTTTT. This chain connects TRBV12-5 to TRBJ2-2, with 9 positions matching TRBD2. The V segment lost 6 bases and the J segment 4 bases; nucleotides outside the gene matches: 6. CDR1 is LGHNT and CDR2 is FRNRAP in the germline V gene. The CDR3 runs to 15 residues.

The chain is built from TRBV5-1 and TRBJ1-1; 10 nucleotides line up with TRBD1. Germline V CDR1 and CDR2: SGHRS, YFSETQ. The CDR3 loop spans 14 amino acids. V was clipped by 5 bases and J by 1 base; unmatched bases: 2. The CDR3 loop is CASSGQGGNTEAFF. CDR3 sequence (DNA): TGCGCCAGCAGTGGACAGGGGGGGAACACTGAAGCTTTCTTT.

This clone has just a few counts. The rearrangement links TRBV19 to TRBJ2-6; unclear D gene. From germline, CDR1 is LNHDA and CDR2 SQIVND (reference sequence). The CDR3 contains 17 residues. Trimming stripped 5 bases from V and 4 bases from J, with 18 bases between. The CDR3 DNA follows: TGTGCCAGTAGTCCCAGCGCACGCTTTCCGGGGGCCAACGTCCTGACTTTC. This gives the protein CASSPSARFPGANVLTF.